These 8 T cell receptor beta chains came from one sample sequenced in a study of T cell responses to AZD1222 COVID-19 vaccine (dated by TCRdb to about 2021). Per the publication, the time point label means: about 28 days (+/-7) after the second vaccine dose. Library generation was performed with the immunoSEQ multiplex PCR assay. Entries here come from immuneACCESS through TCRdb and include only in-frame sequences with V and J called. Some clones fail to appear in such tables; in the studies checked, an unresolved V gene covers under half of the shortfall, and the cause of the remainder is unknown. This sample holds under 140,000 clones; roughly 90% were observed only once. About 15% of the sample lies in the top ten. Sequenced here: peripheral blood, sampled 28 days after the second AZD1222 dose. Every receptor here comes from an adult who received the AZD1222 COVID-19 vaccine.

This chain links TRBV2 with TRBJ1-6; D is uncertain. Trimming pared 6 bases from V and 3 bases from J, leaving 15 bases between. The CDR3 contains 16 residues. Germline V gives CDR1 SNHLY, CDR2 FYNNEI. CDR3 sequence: CASRTLQVLYNSPLHF. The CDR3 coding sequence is TGTGCCAGCAGGACGCTACAAGTACTCTATAATTCACCCCTCCACTTT.

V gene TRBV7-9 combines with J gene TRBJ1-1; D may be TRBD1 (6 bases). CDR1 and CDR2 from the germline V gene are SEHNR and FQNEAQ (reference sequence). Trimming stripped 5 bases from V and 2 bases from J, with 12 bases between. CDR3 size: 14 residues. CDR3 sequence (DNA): TGTGCCAGCAGCCCTCAGGGGAGCAACACTGAAGCTTTCTTT. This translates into CASSPQGSNTEAFF.

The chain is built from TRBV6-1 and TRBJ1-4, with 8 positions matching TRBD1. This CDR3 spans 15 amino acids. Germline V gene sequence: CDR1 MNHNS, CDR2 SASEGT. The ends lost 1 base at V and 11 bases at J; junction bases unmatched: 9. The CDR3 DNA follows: TGTGCCAGCAGTGAAGGTGCTGGACAGGGAGCCAAACTGTTTTTT. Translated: CASSEGAGQGAKLFF.

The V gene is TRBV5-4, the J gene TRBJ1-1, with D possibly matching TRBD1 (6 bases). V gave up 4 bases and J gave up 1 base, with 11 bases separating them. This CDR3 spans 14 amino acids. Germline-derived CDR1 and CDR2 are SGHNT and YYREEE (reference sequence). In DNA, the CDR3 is TGTGCCAGCAGCACAGGGACGCCGAACACTGAAGCTTTCTTT. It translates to CASSTGTPNTEAFF.

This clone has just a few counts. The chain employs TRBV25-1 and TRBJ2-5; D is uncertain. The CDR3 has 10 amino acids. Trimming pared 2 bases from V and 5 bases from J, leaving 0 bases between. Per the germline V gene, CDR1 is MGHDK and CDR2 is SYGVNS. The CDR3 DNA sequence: TGTGCCAGCAGTGAAGAGACCCAGTACTTC. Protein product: CASSEETQYF.

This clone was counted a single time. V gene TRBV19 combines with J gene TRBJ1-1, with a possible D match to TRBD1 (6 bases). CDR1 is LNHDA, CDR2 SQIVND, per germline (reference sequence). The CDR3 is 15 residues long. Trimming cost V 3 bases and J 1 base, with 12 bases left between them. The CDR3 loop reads CASSIWGHRNTEAFF. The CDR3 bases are TGTGCCAGTAGTATTTGGGGACACCGGAACACTGAAGCTTTCTTT.

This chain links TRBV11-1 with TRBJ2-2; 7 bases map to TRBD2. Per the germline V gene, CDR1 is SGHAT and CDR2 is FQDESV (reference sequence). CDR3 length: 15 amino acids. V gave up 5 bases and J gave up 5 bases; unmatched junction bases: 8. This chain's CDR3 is CASSVRGSGTGELFF. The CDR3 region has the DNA TGTGCCAGCAGCGTGCGGGGGTCAGGGACCGGGGAGCTGTTTTTT.

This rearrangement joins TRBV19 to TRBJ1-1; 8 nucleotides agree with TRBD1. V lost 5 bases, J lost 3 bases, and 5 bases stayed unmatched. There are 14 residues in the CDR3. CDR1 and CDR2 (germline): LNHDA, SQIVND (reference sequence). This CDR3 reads CASSEQGGYTEAFF. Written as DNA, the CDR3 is TGTGCCAGTAGTGAACAGGGGGGCTACACTGAAGCTTTCTTT.